These T cell receptor beta chains were read from a single sample in a study of beta chain features in type 1 diabetes. Clones were read by immunoSEQ multiplex PCR, and TCRdb kept only the in-frame ones, dropping some. The sample lists about 220,000 clones, about 11% occurring once. The sample comprised central memory CD4+ T cells from blood. The receptors here all came from a man younger than 35 in good health. Each CDR3 is given with its conserved first and last residue. The D gene is left open where the match is weak. Clone size is not always given. Where it is, it says once, few, many or a class for expanded clones.

J: TRBJ2-2
size: few
D: .
V: TRBV9
DNA: TGTGCCAGTGGACCATGGGCCACCGGGGAGCTGTTTTTT
CDR3: CASGPWATGELFF

J: TRBJ1-1
size: .
D: .
V: TRBV18
DNA: TGTGCCAGCTCCCCGAAGGGGGAAGTGAACACTGAAGCTTTCTTT
CDR3: CASSPKGEVNTEAFF

J: TRBJ2-7
size: .
D: .
V: TRBV29-1
DNA: TGCAGCGTTGAAGATTATCAGGGGTACGAGCAGTACTTC
CDR3: CSVEDYQGYEQYF

J: TRBJ2-1
size: few
D: .
V: TRBV15
DNA: TGTGCCACCAGCAGGAGGACTACCTACAATGAGCAGTTCTTC
CDR3: CATSRRTTYNEQFF

J: TRBJ2-1
size: .
D: .
V: TRBV2
DNA: TGTGCCAGCAGTGAAGAGTTGCTAGCAGTCTACAATGAGCAGTTCTTC
CDR3: CASSEELLAVYNEQFF

J: TRBJ1-2
size: few
D: TRBD1
V: TRBV28
DNA: TGTGCCAGCACCTACAGGGGTGGCTACACCTTC
CDR3: CASTYRGGYTF

J: TRBJ2-7
size: .
D: .
V: TRBV28
DNA: TGTGCCTCCGGGTGGGGGAGGTCCTACGAGCAGTACTTC
CDR3: CASGWGRSYEQYF

J: TRBJ1-2
size: .
D: TRBD1
V: TRBV7-9
DNA: TGTGCCAGCAGCCCCGGGACAGCAAATGGCTACACCTTC
CDR3: CASSPGTANGYTF

J: TRBJ2-1
size: .
D: .
V: TRBV27
DNA: TGTGCCAGCAGTTTAAGGGCGACAGGTTCCTACAATGAGCAGTTCTTC
CDR3: CASSLRATGSYNEQFF

J: TRBJ1-2
size: few
D: .
V: TRBV30
DNA: TGTGCCTGGAGTGTAAAGGGCGCGCCTTCGACGGGTGGCTACACCTTC
CDR3: CAWSVKGAPSTGGYTF

J: TRBJ2-3
size: .
D: .
V: TRBV9
DNA: TGTGCCAGCAGCGTAGCCCCGCAGGGCACAGATACGCAGTATTTT
CDR3: CASSVAPQGTDTQYF

J: TRBJ1-1
size: few
D: TRBD1
V: TRBV4-1
DNA: TGCGCCAGCAGCCGGACGGACAGGCTTAACGGGAACACTGAAGCTTTCTTT
CDR3: CASSRTDRLNGNTEAFF

J: TRBJ2-5
size: few
D: .
V: TRBV4-3
DNA: TGCGCCAGCAGCCAAGCCATCCAAGAGACCCAGTACTTC
CDR3: CASSQAIQETQYF

J: TRBJ1-2
size: few
D: TRBD1
V: TRBV29-1
DNA: TGCAGCGTCAAATCGCAGGGGGCGCTTGCCACCTTC
CDR3: CSVKSQGALATF

J: TRBJ2-7
size: .
D: TRBD2
V: TRBV6-5
DNA: TGTGCCAGCAGTTACTCGCCTAGCGGCTACGAGCAGTACTTC
CDR3: CASSYSPSGYEQYF

J: TRBJ1-1
size: once
D: .
V: TRBV7-8
DNA: TGTGCCAGCAGCGCTCAGGATGACACTGAAGCTTTCTTT
CDR3: CASSAQDDTEAFF

J: TRBJ2-5
size: .
D: .
V: TRBV7-9
DNA: TGTGCCAGCAGCCCCGTCGGGCAGTTAGGGACCCAGTACTTC
CDR3: CASSPVGQLGTQYF

J: TRBJ1-5
size: few
D: .
V: TRBV7-9
DNA: TGTGCCAGCAGCTTCTCCTCAACCACTAATCAGCCCCAGCATTTT
CDR3: CASSFSSTTNQPQHF

J: TRBJ2-7
size: .
D: .
V: TRBV14
DNA: TGTGCCAGCAGCCAAGATCCAGGAGCCTACGAGCAGTACTTC
CDR3: CASSQDPGAYEQYF

J: TRBJ2-5
size: few
D: TRBD2
V: TRBV29-1
DNA: TGCAGCGTTGAATGGGCTAGCGGCCAGAAGGAAGAGACCCAGTACTTC
CDR3: CSVEWASGQKEETQYF

J: TRBJ2-1
size: .
D: .
V: TRBV19
DNA: TGTGCCAGTAGTCGGCGAAATGAGCAGTTCTTC
CDR3: CASSRRNEQFF

J: TRBJ2-1
size: .
D: .
V: TRBV7-9
DNA: TGTGCCAGCAGCCCCCGAGAGTTAGCGTTCTTC
CDR3: CASSPRELAFF

J: TRBJ1-2
size: .
D: .
V: TRBV6-5
DNA: TGTGCCAGTCGGACAGTCTATAACTATGGCTACACCTTC
CDR3: CASRTVYNYGYTF

J: TRBJ2-1
size: .
D: TRBD2
V: TRBV6-5
DNA: TGTGCCAGCAGTTCGAGGACTAGGCGTTTTTACAATGAGCAGTTCTTC
CDR3: CASSSRTRRFYNEQFF

J: TRBJ2-4
size: few
D: .
V: TRBV6-1
DNA: TGTGCCAGCAAGGTAGGGTACGTCTCGGACATTCAGTACTTC
CDR3: CASKVGYVSDIQYF

J: TRBJ2-2
size: many
D: .
V: TRBV30
DNA: TGTGCCGCCTCCAGGGGTCACACCGGGGAGCTGTTTTTT
CDR3: CAASRGHTGELFF

J: TRBJ2-7
size: many
D: .
V: TRBV7-9
DNA: TGTGCCAGCAGCCCCGAAATTCGGGCTCCCTACGAGCAGTACTTC
CDR3: CASSPEIRAPYEQYF

J: TRBJ2-3
size: .
D: .
V: TRBV27
DNA: TGTGCCAGCAGCTGGGGCAGGGGCCAGGGAGATACGCAGTATTTT
CDR3: CASSWGRGQGDTQYF

J: TRBJ2-7
size: .
D: .
V: TRBV7-8
DNA: TGTGCCAGCAATCCAGGAGACCTCGGCTACGAGCAGTACTTC
CDR3: CASNPGDLGYEQYF

J: TRBJ1-1
size: .
D: TRBD1
V: TRBV29-1
DNA: TGCAGCGTTGACAGGACAGGATTGAACACTGAAGCTTTCTTT
CDR3: CSVDRTGLNTEAFF

J: TRBJ2-6
size: few
D: .
V: TRBV5-4
DNA: TGTGCCAGCAGCTTGAGGACGGCCTCTGGGGCCAACGTCCTGACTTTC
CDR3: CASSLRTASGANVLTF